This T cell receptor (beta chain) was sequenced for a study of radiation and T cells in renal cell carcinoma. Regarding this clone: The antigen is undetermined.

Trimming pared 3 bases from V and 2 bases from J, leaving 17 bases between. This CDR3 is 18 amino acids long. Germline V gene lookup returns CDR1 LNHDA and CDR2 SQIVND (reference sequence). As to time point: blood 4 weeks post-SBRT, at nephrectomy. Treatment in this sample: 15 Gy SBRT to primary tumor, nephrectomy 4 weeks later. Nephrectomy followed 15 Gy stereotactic body radiation by 4 weeks. Serial blood draws occurred at baseline and 2 and 4 weeks post-SBRT. Clear cell pathology was present in this patient's renal cell carcinoma. Sequencing was performed with immunoSEQ multiplex PCR; in TCRdb, only in-frame clones are kept and a portion is missing. The sample shows roughly 90,000 clones, around four fifths of them seen only once. Study-level findings and limits: Pretreatment tumor biopsies were lacking, so baseline clonotypes are unknown.

The sequencing here drew on blood, taken from a patient whose treatment included radiotherapy and nephrectomy. The receptor's source is a man aged 45-65 years with renal cell carcinoma. The chain recombines TRBV19 with TRBJ2-6; TRBD1 is a possible D gene (6 bases). CDR3 amino acids: CASSITDSSVPGANVLTF. The CDR3 DNA is TGTGCCAGTAGTATTACGGACAGTTCCGTTCCTGGGGCCAACGTCCTGACTTTC. Full variable domain (rest looked up from reference TRBV19 and TRBJ2-6): DGGITQSPKYLFRKEGQNVTLSCEQNLNHDAMYWYRQDPGQGLRLIYYSQIVNDFQKGDIAEGYSVSREKKESFPLTVTSAQKNPTAFYLCASSITDSSVPGANVLTFGAGSRLTVL.